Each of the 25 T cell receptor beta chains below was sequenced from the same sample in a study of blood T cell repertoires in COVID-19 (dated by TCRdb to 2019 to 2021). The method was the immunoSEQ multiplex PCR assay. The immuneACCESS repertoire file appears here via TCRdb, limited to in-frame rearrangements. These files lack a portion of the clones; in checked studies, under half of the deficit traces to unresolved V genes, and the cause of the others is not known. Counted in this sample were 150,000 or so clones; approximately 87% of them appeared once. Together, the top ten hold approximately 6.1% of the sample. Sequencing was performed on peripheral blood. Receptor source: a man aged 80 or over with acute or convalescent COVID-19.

CDR3 DNA: TGTGCCAGTAGCCCGGGACAGGGAACCTACAATGAGCAGTTCTTC. Translating gives CASSPGQGTYNEQFF. This chain connects TRBV19 to TRBJ2-1; 9 nucleotides agree with TRBD1. Trimming took 6 bases from V and 2 from J; bases not matched to a gene: 5. This CDR3 has 15 residues. Per the germline V gene, CDR1 is LNHDA and CDR2 is SQIVND (reference sequence).

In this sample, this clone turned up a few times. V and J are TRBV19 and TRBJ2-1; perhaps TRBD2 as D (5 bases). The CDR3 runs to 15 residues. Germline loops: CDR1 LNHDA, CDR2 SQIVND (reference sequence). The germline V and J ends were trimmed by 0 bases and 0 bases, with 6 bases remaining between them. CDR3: CASSIEGSSYNEQFF. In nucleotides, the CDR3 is TGTGCCAGTAGTATAGAAGGGAGCTCCTACAATGAGCAGTTCTTC.

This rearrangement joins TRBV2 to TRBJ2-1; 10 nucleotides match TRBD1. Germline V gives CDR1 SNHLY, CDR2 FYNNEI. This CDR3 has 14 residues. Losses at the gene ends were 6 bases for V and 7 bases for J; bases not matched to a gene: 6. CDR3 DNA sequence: TGTGCCAGCAGATCATCGGGACAGGGGAATGAGCAGTTCTTC. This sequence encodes CASRSSGQGNEQFF.

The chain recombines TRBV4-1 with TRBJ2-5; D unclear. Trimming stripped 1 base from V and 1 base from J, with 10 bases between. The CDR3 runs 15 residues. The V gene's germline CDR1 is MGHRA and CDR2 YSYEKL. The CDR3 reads CASSQVGDLQETQYF. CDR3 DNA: TGCGCCAGCAGCCAAGTTGGAGACCTCCAAGAGACCCAGTACTTC.

The CDR3 is CASRGDQTYNEQFF. The CDR3 nucleotides are TGTGCCAGCCGCGGGGACCAAACCTACAATGAGCAGTTCTTC. This chain joins TRBV2 and TRBJ2-1; possibly TRBD2 for D (6 bases). Germline lookup yields CDR1 SNHLY and CDR2 FYNNEI. CDR3 size: 14 residues. The V end was cut by 8 bases, the J end by 2 bases, with 13 bases between.

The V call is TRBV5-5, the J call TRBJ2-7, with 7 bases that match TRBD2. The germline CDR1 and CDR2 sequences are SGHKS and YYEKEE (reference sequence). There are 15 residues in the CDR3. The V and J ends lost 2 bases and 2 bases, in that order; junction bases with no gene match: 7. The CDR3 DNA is TGTGCCAGCAGCTTAACTCCGGGAGGAACCTACGAGCAGTACTTC. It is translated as CASSLTPGGTYEQYF.

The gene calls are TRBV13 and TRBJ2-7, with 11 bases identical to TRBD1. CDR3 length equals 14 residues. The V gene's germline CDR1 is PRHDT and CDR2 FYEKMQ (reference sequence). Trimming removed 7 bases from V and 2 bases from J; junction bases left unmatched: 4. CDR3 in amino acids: CASKAGQGAYEQYF. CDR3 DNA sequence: TGTGCCAGCAAGGCGGGACAGGGGGCCTACGAGCAGTACTTC.

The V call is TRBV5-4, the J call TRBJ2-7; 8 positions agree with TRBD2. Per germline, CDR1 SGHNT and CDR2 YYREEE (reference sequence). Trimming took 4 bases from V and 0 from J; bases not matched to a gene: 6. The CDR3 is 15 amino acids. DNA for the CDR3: TGTGCCAGCAGCCCCCCCGGGGGGGCCTCCTACGAGCAGTACTTC. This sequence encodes CASSPPGGASYEQYF.

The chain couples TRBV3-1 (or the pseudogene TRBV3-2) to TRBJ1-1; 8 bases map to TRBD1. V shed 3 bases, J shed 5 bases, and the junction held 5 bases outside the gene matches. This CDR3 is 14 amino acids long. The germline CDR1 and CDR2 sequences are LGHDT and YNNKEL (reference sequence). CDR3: CASSQAQGGTEAFF. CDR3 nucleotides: TGTGCCAGCAGCCAGGCACAGGGGGGGACTGAAGCTTTCTTT.

The CDR3 sequence is CASSEGGEYNEQFF. In DNA, the CDR3 is TGCGCCAGCAGTGAGGGGGGGGAATACAATGAGCAGTTCTTC. V usage is TRBV10-2 and J usage is TRBJ2-1; 7 bases are shared with TRBD2. J was trimmed by 4 bases and V by 2 bases; bases with no gene match: 2. Germline CDR1 is WSHSY and CDR2 is SAAADI. CDR3 length equals 14 residues.

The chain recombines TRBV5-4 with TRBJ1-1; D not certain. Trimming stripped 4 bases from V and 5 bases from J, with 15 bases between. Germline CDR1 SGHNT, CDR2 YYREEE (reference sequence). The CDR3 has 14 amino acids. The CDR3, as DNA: TGTGCCAGCAGCCCCAACACCATTAATACTGAAGCTTTCTTT. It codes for CASSPNTINTEAFF.

The CDR3 DNA reads as TGTGCCTGGAGTGTACGGGGGAATTCACCCCTCCACTTT. Its translation: CAWSVRGNSPLHF. The chain is built from TRBV30 and TRBJ1-6; weak D call: TRBD1 (5 bases). Trimming left V 0 bases short and J 7 bases short, with 7 bases between. This CDR3 is built from 13 residues. The germline CDR1 and CDR2 sequences are GTSNPN and SVGIG (reference sequence).

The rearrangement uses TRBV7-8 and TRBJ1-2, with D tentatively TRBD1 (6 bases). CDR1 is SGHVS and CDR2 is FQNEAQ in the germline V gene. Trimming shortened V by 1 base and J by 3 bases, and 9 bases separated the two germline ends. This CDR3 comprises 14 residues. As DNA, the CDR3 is TGTGCCAGCAGCTTAGACGCAGGGGACTATGGCTACACCTTC. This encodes CASSLDAGDYGYTF.

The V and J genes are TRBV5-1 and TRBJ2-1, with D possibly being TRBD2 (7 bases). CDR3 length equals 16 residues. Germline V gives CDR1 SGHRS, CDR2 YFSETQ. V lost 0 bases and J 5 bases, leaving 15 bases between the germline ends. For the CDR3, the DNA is TGCGCCAGCAGCTTGGCCAGTGGGGGGGCCGACAATGAGCAGTTCTTC. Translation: CASSLASGGADNEQFF.

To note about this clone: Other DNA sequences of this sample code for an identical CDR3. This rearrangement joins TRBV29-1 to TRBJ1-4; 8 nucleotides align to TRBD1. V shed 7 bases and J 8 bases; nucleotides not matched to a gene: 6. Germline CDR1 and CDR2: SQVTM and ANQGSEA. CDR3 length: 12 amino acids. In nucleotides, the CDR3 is TGCAGCGGCGGGACAGGCGGGGAAAAACTGTTTTTT. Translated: CSGGTGGEKLFF. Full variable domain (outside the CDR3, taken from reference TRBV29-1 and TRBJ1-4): SAVISQKPSRDICQRGTSLTIQCQVDSQVTMMFWYRQQPGQSLTLIATANQGSEATYESGFVIDKFPISRPNLTFSTLTVSNMSPEDSSIYLCSGGTGGEKLFFGSGTQLSVL.

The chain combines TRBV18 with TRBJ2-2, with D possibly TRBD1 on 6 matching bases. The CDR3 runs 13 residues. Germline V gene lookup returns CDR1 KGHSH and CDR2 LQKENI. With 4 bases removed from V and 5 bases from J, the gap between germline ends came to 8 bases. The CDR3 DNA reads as TGTGCCAGCTCACGACAGGAGACCGGGGAGCTGTTTTTT. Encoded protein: CASSRQETGELFF.

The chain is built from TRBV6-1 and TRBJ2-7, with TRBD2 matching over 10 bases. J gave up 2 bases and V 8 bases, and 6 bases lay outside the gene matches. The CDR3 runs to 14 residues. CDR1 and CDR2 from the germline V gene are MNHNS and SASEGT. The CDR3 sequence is CASRASGGAYEQYF. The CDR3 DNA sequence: TGTGCCAGCCGAGCAAGCGGGGGGGCCTACGAGCAGTACTTC.

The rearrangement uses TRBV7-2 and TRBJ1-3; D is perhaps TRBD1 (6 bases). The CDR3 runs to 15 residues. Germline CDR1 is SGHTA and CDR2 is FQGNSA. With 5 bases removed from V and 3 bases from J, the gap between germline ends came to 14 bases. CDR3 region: CASSTLTGGGNTIYF. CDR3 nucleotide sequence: TGTGCCAGCAGCACTCTGACAGGTGGTGGAAACACCATATATTTT.

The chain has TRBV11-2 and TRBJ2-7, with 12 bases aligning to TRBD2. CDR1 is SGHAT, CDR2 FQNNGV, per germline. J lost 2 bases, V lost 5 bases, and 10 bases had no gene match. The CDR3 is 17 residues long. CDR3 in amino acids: CASSGGLAGGDPYEQYF. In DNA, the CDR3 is TGTGCCAGCAGCGGGGGGCTAGCGGGAGGGGACCCCTACGAGCAGTACTTC. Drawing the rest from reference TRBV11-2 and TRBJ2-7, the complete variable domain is EAGVAQSPRYKIIEKRQSVAFWCNPISGHATLYWYQQILGQGPKLLIQFQNNGVVDDSQLPKDRFSAERLKGVDSTLKIQPAKLEDSAVYLCASSGGLAGGDPYEQYFGPGTRLTVT.

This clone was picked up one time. CDR3 DNA: TGTGCCAGCTCCTACGGGGACAGGATTTCTGGAAACACCATATATTTT. It translates to CASSYGDRISGNTIYF. The rearrangement links TRBV7-8 to TRBJ1-3, with 8 bases that match TRBD1. This CDR3 has 16 residues. Trimming at V came to 8 bases and at J to 1 base, leaving 10 bases not matched to a gene. The germline V gene has CDR1 SGHVS and CDR2 FQNEAQ.

The CDR3 loop reads CASSLSGGGNEQFF. CDR3 coding DNA: TGTGCCAGCAGCTTATCAGGGGGTGGAAATGAGCAGTTCTTC. The chain uses TRBV7-9 and TRBJ2-1, with 7 bases lining up with TRBD1. Looked up from germline, CDR1 is SEHNR and CDR2 is FQNEAQ (reference sequence). The CDR3 is 14 residues long. J lost 7 bases, V lost 2 bases, and 5 bases had no gene match. Full variable domain (rest looked up from reference TRBV7-9 and TRBJ2-1): DTGVSQNPRHKITKRGQNVTFRCDPISEHNRLYWYRQTLGQGPEFLTYFQNEAQLEKSRLLSDRFSAERPKGSFSTLEIQRTEQGDSAMYLCASSLSGGGNEQFFGPGTRLTVL.

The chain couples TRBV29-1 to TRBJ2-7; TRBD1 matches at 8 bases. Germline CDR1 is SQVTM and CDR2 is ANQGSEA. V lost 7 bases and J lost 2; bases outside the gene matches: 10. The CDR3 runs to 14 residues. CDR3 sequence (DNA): TGCAGCGGCCAGGGGGACAGGCACCCCTACGAGCAGTACTTC. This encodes CSGQGDRHPYEQYF.

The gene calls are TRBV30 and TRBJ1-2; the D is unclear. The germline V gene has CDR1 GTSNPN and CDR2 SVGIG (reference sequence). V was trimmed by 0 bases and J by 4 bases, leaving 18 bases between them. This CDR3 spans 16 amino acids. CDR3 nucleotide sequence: TGTGCCTGGAGTGTGTATCAGGCAGCGGGCCGCTATGGCTACACCTTC. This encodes CAWSVYQAAGRYGYTF.

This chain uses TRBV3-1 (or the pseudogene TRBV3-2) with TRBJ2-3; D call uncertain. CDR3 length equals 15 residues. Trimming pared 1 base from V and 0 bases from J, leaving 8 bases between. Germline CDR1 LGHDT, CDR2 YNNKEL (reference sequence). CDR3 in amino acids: CASSQGQTSTDTQYF. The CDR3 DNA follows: TGTGCCAGCAGCCAAGGTCAGACTAGCACAGATACGCAGTATTTT.

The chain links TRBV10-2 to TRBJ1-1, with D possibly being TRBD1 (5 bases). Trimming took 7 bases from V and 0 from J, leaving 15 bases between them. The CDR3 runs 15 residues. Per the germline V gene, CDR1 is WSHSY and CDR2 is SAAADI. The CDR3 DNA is TGCGCCAGCAAGGCAGGGCTCAACATGAACACTGAAGCTTTCTTT. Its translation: CASKAGLNMNTEAFF.